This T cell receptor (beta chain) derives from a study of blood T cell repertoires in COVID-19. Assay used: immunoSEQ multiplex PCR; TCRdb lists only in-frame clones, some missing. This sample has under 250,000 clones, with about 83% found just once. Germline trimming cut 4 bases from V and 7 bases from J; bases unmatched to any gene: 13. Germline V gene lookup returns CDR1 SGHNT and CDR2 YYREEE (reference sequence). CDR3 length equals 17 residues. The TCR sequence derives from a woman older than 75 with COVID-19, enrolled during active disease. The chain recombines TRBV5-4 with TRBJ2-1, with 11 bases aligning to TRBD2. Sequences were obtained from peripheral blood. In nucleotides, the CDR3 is TGTGCCAGCAGCACCCCCGGGACTAGCGGCCCTCCGAATGAGCAGTTCTTC. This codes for CASSTPGTSGPPNEQFF.